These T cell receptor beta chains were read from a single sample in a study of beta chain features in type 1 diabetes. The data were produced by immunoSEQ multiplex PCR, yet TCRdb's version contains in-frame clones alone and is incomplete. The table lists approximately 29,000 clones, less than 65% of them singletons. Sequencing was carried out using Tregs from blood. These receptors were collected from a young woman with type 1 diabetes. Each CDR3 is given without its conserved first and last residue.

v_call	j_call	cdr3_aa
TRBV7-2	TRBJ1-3	ASSLMGHNLGNTIY
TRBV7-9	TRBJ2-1	ASSLRGRAAEQF
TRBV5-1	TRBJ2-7	ASSLLGTGGYEQY
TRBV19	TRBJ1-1	ASNPTGRTEAF
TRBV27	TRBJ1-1	ASSSTDRGPVSDTEAF
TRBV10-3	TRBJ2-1	AISALAGVGAREQF
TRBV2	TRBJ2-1	ASSADYYFSEQF
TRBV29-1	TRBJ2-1	SVARTGGSDEQF
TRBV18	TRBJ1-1	ASSRAIGEESAF
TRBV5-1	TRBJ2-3	ASSLVGRLTDTQY
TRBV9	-	ASSAGLAGEGEQY
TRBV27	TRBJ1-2	ASRRQGAGYGYT
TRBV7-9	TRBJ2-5	ASRITDSQETQY
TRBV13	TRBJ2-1	ASSPMGAGDEF
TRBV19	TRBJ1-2	ASTGTGGNYGYT
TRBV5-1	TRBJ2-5	ASSPVLSRGETQY
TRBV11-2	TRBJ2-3	ASAGVGDTQY
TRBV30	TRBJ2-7	AWGQGTSYEQY
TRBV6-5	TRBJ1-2	ASSSLGQGARYGYT
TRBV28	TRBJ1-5	ASGGTYQPQH
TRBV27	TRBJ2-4	ASMGVAKNIQY
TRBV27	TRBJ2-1	ASRQGSGHPSVRF
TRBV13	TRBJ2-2	ASSSLTSGRVGTGELF
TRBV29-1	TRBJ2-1	SVARDREGDEQF
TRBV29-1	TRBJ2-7	SVVAGGLSEQY
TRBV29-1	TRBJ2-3	SVEGAYGTDTQY
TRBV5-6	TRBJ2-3	ASSVTSGVDTQY
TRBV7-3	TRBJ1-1	ASSFGTGETEAF
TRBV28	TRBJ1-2	ASGAWRVVYGYT
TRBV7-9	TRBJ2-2	ASSLRPGQGNTGELF
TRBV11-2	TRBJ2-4	ASSLGPGQGLAKNIQY
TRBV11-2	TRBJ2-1	ASTPRGYRDNEQF
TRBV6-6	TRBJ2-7	ASSPRVSYEQY
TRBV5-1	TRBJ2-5	ASRRTSGVETQY
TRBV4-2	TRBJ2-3	ASSQTIPADGSAQY
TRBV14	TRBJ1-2	ASSPRTGAYGYT